This T cell receptor (beta chain) is drawn from a study of control samples from healthy donors and cancer patients. The CDR3 sequence is 14 residues long. Germline lookup yields CDR1 SGHVS and CDR2 FQNEAQ. V lost 4 bases and J lost 2, with 10 bases in between. Some clones are missing from TCRdb's copy, which holds only in-frame ones; the method was immunoSEQ multiplex PCR. This sample has some 120,000 clones, with more than 85% found just once. V and J are TRBV7-8 and TRBJ2-3; D is perhaps TRBD1 (5 bases). The sample consisted of blood. This TCR was sampled from a young woman in good health. The CDR3 sequence is CASSWGVPTDTQYF. DNA for the CDR3: TGTGCCAGCAGCTGGGGCGTCCCCACAGATACGCAGTATTTT.